The 14 T cell receptor beta chains given below trace back to one sample, sequenced in a study of cytomegalovirus exposure and HLA in healthy donors. A multiplex PCR was run with 60 Vbeta primers and 13 Jbeta primers. The table came from immunoSEQ multiplex PCR; TCRdb's copy has only in-frame clones and leaves some out. The table records 50,000 to 70,000 clones, approximately 71% of them present only once. What was sequenced was PBMCs. All receptors derive from a man aged 35 to 55 in good health and CMV-seropositive.

The chain is built from TRBV9 and TRBJ2-5; the match to TRBD1 covers 7 bases. Trimming removed 0 bases from V and 4 bases from J; junction bases left unmatched: 0. CDR1 is SGDLS, CDR2 YYNGEE, per germline. The CDR3 covers 13 residues. The CDR3 coding sequence is TGTGCCAGCAGCGTAGACAGGGGAGAGACCCAGTACTTC. Translated, it gives CASSVDRGETQYF.

V usage is TRBV2 and J usage is TRBJ2-7; TRBD1 might be the D (6 bases). V was shortened by 6 bases and J by 3 bases, with 9 bases between the two germline ends. The CDR3 sequence is 12 residues long. Germline V gene sequence: CDR1 SNHLY, CDR2 FYNNEI. CDR3: CASSKQGYEQYF. DNA for the CDR3: TGTGCCAGCAGCAAACAGGGCTACGAGCAGTACTTC.

Comments on this clone: At one end the junction does not follow the germline gene, possibly because of a read error. Other nucleotide sequences from this sample produce the same CDR3. The genes are TRBV2 and TRBJ2-7, with TRBD2 matching 8 bases. The CDR3 spans 11 residues. Germline V lookup: CDR1 SNHLY, CDR2 FYNNEI. CDR3 sequence: CASRQAGEQYF. In DNA form, the CDR3 reads TGTGCCAGCAGACAAGCGGGAGAGCAGTATTTC.

The rearrangement links TRBV28 to TRBJ2-1, with 7 bases that match TRBD1. CDR1 is MDHEN and CDR2 is SYDVKM in the germline V gene. The junction had 3 bases not matched to a gene; V was cut back by 2 bases and J by 2 bases. The CDR3 loop spans 15 amino acids. CDR3 in DNA: TGTGCCAGCAGTTTAGGGACAGTAGCCTACAATGAGCAGTTCTTC. This encodes CASSLGTVAYNEQFF.

The rearrangement uses TRBV10-2 and TRBJ1-2; D uncertain. Germline CDR1 is WSHSY and CDR2 is SAAADI. CDR3 length equals 16 residues. Trimming removed 1 base at V and 4 bases at J, with 16 bases between. The CDR3 region is CASSEFEGSAVYGYTF. Written as DNA, the CDR3 is TGCGCCAGCAGTGAGTTTGAGGGCAGCGCCGTCTATGGCTACACCTTC.

J is TRBJ1-5 and V is TRBV19, with no clear D. Trimming removed 5 bases from V and 5 bases from J, with 13 bases in between. Germline V CDR1 and CDR2: LNHDA, SQIVND (reference sequence). The CDR3 totals 14 residues. For the CDR3, the DNA is TGTGCCAGTAGTTGGAGCCAGTTTGATCAGCCCCAGCATTTT. Amino acids: CASSWSQFDQPQHF.

The CDR3 loop reads CASNDPRAGGANVLTF. Here the CDR3 DNA reads TGTGCCAGCAACGATCCCAGGGCAGGAGGGGCCAACGTCCTGACTTTC. The chain recombines TRBV4-2 with TRBJ2-6; D may be TRBD1 (5 bases). The CDR3 loop spans 16 amino acids. Trimming took off 7 bases at V and 4 bases at J, with 17 bases between the two ends. CDR1 and CDR2 from the germline V gene are LGHNA and YNFKEQ.

The chain combines TRBV2 with TRBJ1-1; 8 bases are a match to TRBD1. Germline V CDR1 and CDR2: SNHLY, FYNNEI. The trim removed 9 bases at V and 4 bases at J, leaving 7 bases unmatched. This CDR3 spans 13 amino acids. CDR3 region: CARTGEQVTEAFF. CDR3 DNA: TGTGCCAGGACAGGGGAGCAGGTCACTGAAGCTTTCTTT.

The V call is TRBV6-5, the J call TRBJ1-5; possible D gene TRBD1, 5 bases. This CDR3 contains 16 residues. The V end lost 2 bases, the J end lost 3 bases, and 14 bases lay between the germline ends. CDR1 and CDR2 from the germline V gene are MNHEY and SVGAGI. The CDR3 DNA reads TGTGCCAGCAGTTACGGGGCAGCCGATCCCAATCAGCCCCAGCATTTT. It yields the protein CASSYGAADPNQPQHF.

V gene TRBV9 combines with J gene TRBJ1-1; D uncertain. V lost 4 bases and J 2 bases, leaving 15 bases between the germline ends. Germline V gene sequence: CDR1 SGDLS, CDR2 YYNGEE. CDR3 length: 15 amino acids. The CDR3 bases are TGTGCCAGCAGCCTTACCTCAGAAATTAACACTGAAGCTTTCTTT. Amino acids: CASSLTSEINTEAFF.

This chain links TRBV6-1 with TRBJ1-4; 7 bases are a match to TRBD1. V trimming: 11 bases; J trimming: 6 bases; junction bases outside the gene matches: 9. Germline V lookup: CDR1 MNHNS, CDR2 SASEGT. This CDR3 is built from 13 residues. In nucleotides, the CDR3 is TGTGCCGGGAGACAGGGAAGCGATGAAAAACTGTTTTTT. Translating it yields CAGRQGSDEKLFF.

The CDR3 nucleotides read TGCGCCAGCAGCCAAGAGCCGGGGGTCTGGCAGCCCCAGCATTTT. It yields the protein CASSQEPGVWQPQHF. The chain uses TRBV4-1 and TRBJ1-5; D is possibly TRBD1 (5 bases). The CDR3 runs 15 residues. CDR1 and CDR2 (germline): MGHRA, YSYEKL. V shed 0 bases and J shed 7 bases, with 13 bases lying between them.

This chain joins TRBV1 and TRBJ2-5; TRBD2 is taken as the D call from the table, unchecked against the DNA. TRBV1 is noted as a pseudogene. This CDR3 has 17 amino acids. As DNA, the CDR3 is TGCACCAGCAGCCAGGAACTAGCGGGGGGTCTCCAAGAGACCCAGTACTTC. Translating it yields CTSSQELAGGLQETQYF.

CDR3 sequence reads: CASSLGPAHTEAFF. CDR3 sequence (DNA): TGTGCCAGCAGTCTGGGGCCAGCCCACACTGAAGCTTTCTTT. This chain connects TRBV2 to TRBJ1-1; TRBD1 is a possible D gene (5 bases). V was trimmed by 5 bases and J by 3 bases, leaving 13 bases between them. The CDR3 spans 14 residues. Germline CDR1 reads SNHLY; CDR2 reads FYNNEI.